This TCR beta chain was sequenced for a study of shared clonotypes between healthy human individuals. The table lists this clone with a count of one. Its antigen is currently unknown. Findings and caveats of the study: Sampling covered blood only; tissue repertoires likely differ. Represented diversity (both genetic and exposure-history) was limited by the small number of donors.

A CD45RA-negative memory subset and a CD45RA+ naive subset were separated from the CD4+ cells. Profiling relied on immunoSEQ multiplex PCR, and the TCRdb table lists in-frame clones only, not all of them. The data show about 520,000 clones, approximately 95% seen once. Trimming pared 6 bases from V and 0 bases from J, leaving 9 bases between. The CDR3 is made up of 13 amino acids. CDR1 and CDR2 from the germline V gene are SEHNR and FQNEAQ (reference sequence). The sequence derives from a woman in her 30s in good health. This chain links TRBV7-9 with TRBJ2-7; a weak D match, TRBD2 (6 bases). The sequenced sample consisted of naive CD4+ T cells sorted from blood. Subset denoted: CD45RA+ positively selected. The CDR3, as DNA: TGTGCCAGCAGGTCGCGGGACTCCTACGAGCAGTACTTC. Amino acid sequence: CASRSRDSYEQYF.